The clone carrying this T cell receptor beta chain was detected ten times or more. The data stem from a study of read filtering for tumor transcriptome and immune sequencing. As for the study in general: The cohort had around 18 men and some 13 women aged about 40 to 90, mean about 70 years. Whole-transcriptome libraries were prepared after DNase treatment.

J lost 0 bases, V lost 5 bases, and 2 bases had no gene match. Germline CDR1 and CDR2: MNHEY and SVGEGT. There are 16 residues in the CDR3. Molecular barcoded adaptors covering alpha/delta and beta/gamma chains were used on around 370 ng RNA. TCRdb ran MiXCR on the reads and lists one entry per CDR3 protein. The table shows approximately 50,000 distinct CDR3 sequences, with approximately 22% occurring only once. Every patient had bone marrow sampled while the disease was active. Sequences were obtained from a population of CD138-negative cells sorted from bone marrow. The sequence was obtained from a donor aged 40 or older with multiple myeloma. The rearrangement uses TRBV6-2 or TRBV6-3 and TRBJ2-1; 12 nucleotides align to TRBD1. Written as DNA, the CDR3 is TGTGCCAGCAGTGGGACAGGGGGCAACTCCTACAATGAGCAGTTCTTC. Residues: CASSGTGGNSYNEQFF.